This T cell receptor (beta chain) was identified in a study of T-cell memory formation after mild COVID-19. Turning to this clonotype: Its specificity is unknown.

Researchers used 5'RACE with constant-segment primers to make TCR alpha and TCR beta cDNA libraries that carry sample barcodes and UMIs. TCRdb redid the calling of the 5' RACE reads with MiXCR, one entry per CDR3 protein. The repertoire holds around 250,000 distinct CDR3 sequences, over 15% seen once, with 20% to 25% in the top ten. This CDR3 contains 13 residues. The V and J ends lost 10 bases and 6 bases respectively, with 16 bases between them. Study-wide findings and caveats: Clones that shrank (day 15 to 85) were balanced CD4/CD8, whereas later expanders leaned CD4+. Largely, contracting CD4+ clones fell within CM and EM, and contracting CD8+ clones within EMRA. Clones from the second wave (peaking day 37) had unconfirmed SARS-CoV-2 specificity.

The J gene is TRBJ2-1, the V gene TRBV12-3 or TRBV12-4; perhaps TRBD1 as D (5 bases). The sample comprised PBMCs or a T cell subset sorted from them (not recorded which). The receptor comes from a young man who had mild COVID-19 (a few samples of this study predate the infection). Cell type and time point are not known. CDR3 nucleotide sequence: TGTGCCACAGAAGGGGCAGGGCGCAATGAGCAGTTCTTC. This codes for CATEGAGRNEQFF.